These 32 T cell receptor beta chains were sequenced from one sample in a study of T cells after yellow fever vaccination. In TCRdb, the 5' RACE reads were re-called with MiXCR into one record per CDR3 protein. The sample consists of roughly 160,000 distinct CDR3 sequences, about 7% of them appearing once. Sample: CD4+ T cells sorted from PBMCs, taken more than 4 days after the first yellow fever vaccination. The source is a man younger than 30 who received the YFV17D yellow fever vaccine.

This clonotype was counted ten times or more. This chain links TRBV30 with TRBJ2-2, with D perhaps TRBD2 (7 bases). The CDR3 extends over 15 amino acids. V lost 3 bases to trimming and J lost 3 bases, with 14 bases between them. Germline V lookup: CDR1 GTSNPN, CDR2 SVGIG (reference sequence). The CDR3 nucleotides are TGTGCCTGGAGACCGGGGGGCCGTTACACCGGGGAGCTGTTTTTT. Translated, it gives CAWRPGGRYTGELFF.

This clonotype was observed a few times. The chain links TRBV5-1 to TRBJ2-1; 8 bases align to TRBD1. Germline V gene sequence: CDR1 SGHRS, CDR2 YFSETQ. This CDR3 is built from 15 residues. With 4 bases clipped from V and 7 bases from J, the junction kept 10 bases outside the gene matches. The CDR3 spells CASSPGQGDRNEQFF. Written as DNA, the CDR3 is TGCGCCAGCAGCCCAGGACAGGGTGATAGAAATGAGCAGTTCTTC.

The chain couples TRBV5-1 to TRBJ2-3; the match to TRBD1 covers 11 bases. The CDR3 runs 16 residues. From germline, CDR1 is SGHRS and CDR2 YFSETQ. J lost 3 bases, V lost 2 bases, and 5 bases had no gene match. The CDR3 DNA reads TGCGCCAGCAGCTTAGATGGGACAGGGGGTACAGATACGCAGTATTTT. Translation: CASSLDGTGGTDTQYF.

At least ten counts were recorded for this clonotype. The CDR3 bases are TGTGCCAGCTCACCCGAACAGGGGGGCTACACTGAAGCTTTCTTT. Translated: CASSPEQGGYTEAFF. The V call is TRBV18, the J call TRBJ1-1; 8 bases are shared with TRBD1. The length of the CDR3 is 15 residues. Germline assignment: CDR1 KGHSH and CDR2 LQKENI. J lost 3 bases, V lost 3 bases, and 6 bases had no gene match.

This clonotype was seen many times. Written as DNA, the CDR3 is TGTGCCAGCAGTTCAGGGTTGTGGGGGGAGCTGTTTTTT. Translated: CASSSGLWGELFF. V gene TRBV27 combines with J gene TRBJ2-2; a possible D gene is TRBD1 (5 bases). Trimming stripped 4 bases from V and 8 bases from J, with 11 bases between. Germline CDR1 and CDR2: MNHEY and SMNVEV (reference sequence). CDR3 length: 13 amino acids.

This clonotype was seen ten or more times. The chain couples TRBV7-3 to TRBJ2-1, with D tentatively TRBD1 or TRBD2 (5 bases each). Per the germline V gene, CDR1 is SGHTA and CDR2 is FQGTGA. The ends were cut back, 1 base at V and 5 bases at J, with 15 bases in the middle. The length of the CDR3 is 16 residues. This chain's CDR3 is CASSLRMRGTNNEQFF. The CDR3 nucleotides read TGTGCCAGCAGCTTAAGGATGAGAGGGACGAACAATGAGCAGTTCTTC.

This clonotype was recorded many times. V gene TRBV7-9 combines with J gene TRBJ2-1; TRBD2 matches 8 bases. Germline-derived CDR1 and CDR2 are SEHNR and FQNEAQ (reference sequence). J was trimmed by 9 bases and V by 5 bases; bases with no gene match: 18. CDR3 length: 17 residues. The DNA for the CDR3 is TGTGCCAGCAGCCCCAAGGCGGGGACTAGTCGGGTTAGTGAGCAGTTCTTC. It translates to CASSPKAGTSRVSEQFF.

This clonotype was found many times. The chain couples TRBV18 to TRBJ1-1; D remains ambiguous. Per the germline V gene, CDR1 is KGHSH and CDR2 is LQKENI. CDR3 length equals 13 residues. V was pared by 3 bases and J by 1 base, with 6 bases between. CDR3 nucleotide sequence: TGTGCCAGCTCACCGGAGGAGAACACTGAAGCTTTCTTT. Translated: CASSPEENTEAFF.

This sequence joins TRBV29-1 and TRBJ2-1, with TRBD2 identical over 13 bases. V dropped 4 bases and J dropped 3; count of bases not matched to a gene: 3. Germline loops: CDR1 SQVTM, CDR2 ANQGSEA. The CDR3 spans 15 residues. In nucleotides, the CDR3 is TGCAGCGTTGGGGGACTAGCGGGGATCTACAATGAGCAGTTCTTC. Protein: CSVGGLAGIYNEQFF.

This clonotype was detected ten times or more. V gene TRBV29-1 combines with J gene TRBJ2-5, with D perhaps TRBD1 or TRBD2 (5 bases each). This CDR3 has 16 residues. V was shortened by 5 bases and J by 2 bases, with 21 bases between the two germline ends. The germline gives CDR1 SQVTM, CDR2 ANQGSEA. This chain's CDR3 is CSVTRIGAATQETQYF. DNA for the CDR3: TGCAGCGTTACAAGAATCGGGGCAGCGACTCAAGAGACCCAGTACTTC.

This clonotype was seen only a few times. This chain links TRBV12-3 or TRBV12-4 with TRBJ2-7, with 7 bases matching TRBD2. With 3 bases clipped from V and 6 bases from J, the junction kept 11 bases outside the gene matches. There are 15 residues in the CDR3. The CDR3 protein is CASSLTSFPPPEQYF. The CDR3 bases are TGTGCCAGCAGTTTGACTAGCTTTCCCCCTCCCGAGCAGTACTTC.

There are many counts of this clonotype. This chain uses TRBV11-3 with TRBJ2-2; TRBD1 matches 8 bases. The V gene end was trimmed by 4 bases and the J gene end by 6 bases; junction bases not matched to a gene: 7. In germline, CDR1 is SGHNT, CDR2 YENEEA. The CDR3 has 15 amino acids. As DNA, the CDR3 is TGTGCCAGCAGCTGGACAGGGCTTAGGTCCGGGGAGCTGTTTTTT. Residues: CASSWTGLRSGELFF.

V and J are TRBV12-3 or TRBV12-4 and TRBJ1-1; TRBD1 might be the D (5 bases). The CDR3 spans 15 residues. Trimming left V 3 bases short and J 5 bases short, with 16 bases between. The CDR3 reads CASSLTVSKATEAFF. In DNA, the CDR3 is TGTGCCAGCAGTTTGACAGTCTCTAAAGCGACTGAAGCTTTCTTT.

This clonotype came up many times. The J gene is TRBJ2-1, the V gene TRBV3-1; D ambiguous. CDR3 size: 14 residues. Germline V gene sequence: CDR1 LGHDT, CDR2 YNNKEL (reference sequence). The V and J ends lost 3 bases and 5 bases respectively, with 11 bases between them. For the CDR3, the DNA is TGTGCCAGCAGCCATGTTGGTGGGGACAATGAGCAGTTCTTC. Amino acids: CASSHVGGDNEQFF.

This clonotype turned up a few times. This rearrangement joins TRBV7-9 to TRBJ1-5, with D perhaps matching TRBD1 (6 bases). Per germline, CDR1 SEHNR and CDR2 FQNEAQ (reference sequence). The length of the CDR3 is 14 residues. V lost 4 bases and J 7 bases, leaving 14 bases between the germline ends. This CDR3 reads CASSSGRGGQPQHF. CDR3 DNA: TGTGCCAGCAGCTCCGGGCGGGGGGGCCAGCCCCAGCATTTT.

This chain links TRBV7-2 with TRBJ1-5, with 9 nucleotides matching TRBD1. CDR3 length: 15 residues. CDR1 and CDR2 (germline): SGHTA, FQGNSA. J lost 3 bases, V lost 5 bases, and 5 bases had no gene match. CDR3 protein: CASSPHRGPNQPQHF. For the CDR3, the DNA is TGTGCCAGCAGCCCCCACAGGGGGCCCAATCAGCCCCAGCATTTT.

This clonotype was observed many times. This chain connects TRBV3-1 to TRBJ2-3; tentatively, D is TRBD1 (5 bases). Germline loops: CDR1 LGHDT, CDR2 YNNKEL (reference sequence). This CDR3 is built from 15 residues. V was pared by 1 base and J by 4 bases, with 12 bases between. The CDR3 spells CASSQGQGRADTQYF. CDR3 coding DNA: TGTGCCAGCAGCCAAGGGCAGGGTAGGGCAGATACGCAGTATTTT.

The sample holds many counts of this clonotype. The DNA for the CDR3 is TGTGCCAGCAGCCAACCGGGACTAGGGGCTCAAGAGACCCAGTACTTC. Protein product: CASSQPGLGAQETQYF. The chain is built from TRBV3-1 and TRBJ2-5; 8 positions match TRBD2. CDR1 is LGHDT and CDR2 is YNNKEL in the germline V gene (reference sequence). J was trimmed by 2 bases and V by 2 bases; bases with no gene match: 7. The CDR3 spans 16 residues.

This clonotype was seen ten or more times. CDR3 region: CASSWGGASTDTQYF. The CDR3 coding sequence is TGTGCCAGCAGCTGGGGGGGAGCTAGCACAGATACGCAGTATTTT. The rearrangement links TRBV5-4 to TRBJ2-3, with TRBD2 identical over 7 bases. The CDR3 has 15 amino acids. Germline V lookup: CDR1 SGHNT, CDR2 YYREEE (reference sequence). V was clipped by 3 bases and J by 0 bases; unmatched bases: 4.

V and J are TRBV5-6 and TRBJ2-5; TRBD2 is a possible D gene (6 bases). Germline assignment: CDR1 SGHDT and CDR2 YYEEEE. The V end lost 5 bases, the J end lost 5 bases, and 13 bases lay between the germline ends. The CDR3 is 13 amino acids. The CDR3 sequence: CASRAGPHETQYF. The DNA for the CDR3 is TGTGCCAGCAGGGCGGGACCTCACGAGACCCAGTACTTC.

This clonotype came up many times. DNA of the CDR3: TGCGCCAGCAGCTTGAGGACAGGGGGTACTGAAGCTTTCTTT. Translated: CASSLRTGGTEAFF. This sequence joins TRBV5-1 and TRBJ1-1; 10 nucleotides line up with TRBD1. This CDR3 region has 14 residues. The germline gives CDR1 SGHRS, CDR2 YFSETQ. V gave up 1 base and J gave up 5 bases; unmatched junction bases: 2.

This clonotype was observed at least ten times. In nucleotides, the CDR3 is TGTGCCAGCAGTAAAGACCGGGGAAGCACAGATACGCAGTATTTT. This codes for CASSKDRGSTDTQYF. V is TRBV11-2 and J is TRBJ2-3, with D perhaps matching TRBD2 (5 bases). Germline values: CDR1 SGHAT, CDR2 FQNNGV. This CDR3 is built from 15 residues. V lost 6 bases and J lost 0, with 13 bases in between.

This clonotype came up a few times. The chain links TRBV18 to TRBJ2-7; 7 positions match TRBD2. V was clipped by 0 bases and J by 2 bases; unmatched bases: 1. Germline V lookup: CDR1 KGHSH, CDR2 LQKENI. The CDR3 contains 14 residues. The CDR3 sequence is CASSPPGLPYEQYV. The CDR3 bases are TGTGCCAGCTCACCACCGGGACTACCCTACGAGCAGTACGTC.

Comments on this clonotype: A much larger clone differs by one base, so this may be a read error. V is TRBV6-2 or TRBV6-3 and J is TRBJ2-7; weak D call: TRBD1 (5 bases). V lost 6 bases and J lost 4, with 19 bases in between. Per germline, CDR1 MNHEY and CDR2 SVGEGT. This CDR3 has 15 residues. CDR3: CASSSRAGARYEQYF. The CDR3 DNA reads as TGTGCCAGCAGCTCCCGGGCTGGGGCGCGGTACGAGCAGTACTTC.

This clonotype was counted many times. This rearrangement joins TRBV4-3 to TRBJ2-3, with D possibly called TRBD1 or TRBD2 (5 bases each). V lost 4 bases and J 9 bases, leaving 14 bases between the germline ends. CDR3 length: 13 amino acids. The germline V gene has CDR1 LGHNA and CDR2 YSLEER. The DNA for the CDR3 is TGCGCCAGCAGCCCGGGGCGCTCGGAGACGCAGTATTTT. This sequence encodes CASSPGRSETQYF.

V is TRBV6-2 or TRBV6-3 and J is TRBJ1-1; no clear D. The CDR3 totals 12 residues. From germline, CDR1 is MNHEY and CDR2 SVGEGT. Trimming pared 6 bases from V and 11 bases from J, leaving 16 bases between. The DNA for the CDR3 is TGTGCCAGCAGAGGAGGAGGTTTGCGCGCTTTCTTT. Residues: CASRGGGLRAFF.

This clonotype has at least ten counts. The chain joins TRBV20-1 to TRBJ2-5, with D tentatively TRBD1 (6 bases). This CDR3 has 15 amino acids. Trimming removed 0 bases at V and 2 bases at J, with 13 bases between. The V gene's germline CDR1 is DFQATT and CDR2 SNEGSKA (reference sequence). The CDR3 sequence is CSARDLTTGQETQYF. Written as DNA, the CDR3 is TGCAGTGCTAGAGATCTAACGACAGGACAAGAGACCCAGTACTTC.

This clonotype has just a few counts. J is TRBJ1-1 and V is TRBV30, with 7 bases matching TRBD1. Per the germline V gene, CDR1 is GTSNPN and CDR2 is SVGIG (reference sequence). V lost 0 bases to trimming and J lost 6 bases; unmatched junction nucleotides: 10. This CDR3 is built from 15 residues. CDR3 sequence (DNA): TGTGCCTGGAGTGTGGGAGGGGGCAATTTGCCTGAAGCTTTCTTT. Translating gives CAWSVGGGNLPEAFF.

In this sample, this clonotype turned up many times. This chain joins TRBV5-1 and TRBJ1-2; D gene uncertain. This CDR3 has 16 residues. Germline CDR1 reads SGHRS; CDR2 reads YFSETQ. Trimming removed 0 bases from V and 8 bases from J, with 20 bases in between. CDR3 DNA sequence: TGCGCCAGCAGCTTGGAAAGGGTTCGGTCTGATGCGGGCTACACCTTC. Translated, it gives CASSLERVRSDAGYTF.

This clonotype was counted once. Being one base from a much bigger clone, this may be a read error. V usage is TRBV9 and J usage is TRBJ2-5, with TRBD1 as a possible D gene (6 bases). There are 18 residues in the CDR3. The V gene's germline CDR1 is SGDLS and CDR2 YYNGEE. CDR3 amino acids: CASGVEIGGAGDKETQYF. The CDR3 region has the DNA TGTGCCAGCGGCGTAGAGATTGGGGGCGCAGGGGATAAAGAGACCCAGTACTTC.

This clonotype was detected many times. The chain links TRBV5-4 to TRBJ2-1; TRBD2 matches 8 bases. V shed 0 bases, J shed 4 bases, and the junction held 3 bases outside the gene matches. CDR1 is SGHNT, CDR2 YYREEE, per germline (reference sequence). The CDR3 has 15 amino acids. The CDR3 DNA reads TGTGCCAGCAGCTTGGGCGGGGGGTCTTACAATGAGCAGTTCTTC. Translated: CASSLGGGSYNEQFF.

This clonotype turned up a few times. The chain uses TRBV14 and TRBJ2-7; D is perhaps TRBD1 (6 bases). The germline V and J ends were trimmed by 6 bases and 6 bases, with 15 bases remaining between them. The CDR3 is 13 residues long. Germline V gene lookup returns CDR1 SGHDN and CDR2 FVKESK. The CDR3 here is CASSTDVQGEQYV. Written as DNA, the CDR3 is TGTGCCAGCAGTACGGACGTACAGGGCGAGCAGTACGTC.